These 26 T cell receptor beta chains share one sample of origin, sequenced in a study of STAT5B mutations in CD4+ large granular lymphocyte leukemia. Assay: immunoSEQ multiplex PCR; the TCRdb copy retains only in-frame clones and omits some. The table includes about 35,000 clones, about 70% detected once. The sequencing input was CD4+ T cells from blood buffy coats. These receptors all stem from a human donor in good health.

CDR3 residues: CSVRGQGTDTQYF. The DNA of the CDR3 is TGCAGCGTTCGGGGACAGGGCACAGATACGCAGTATTTT. This chain uses TRBV29-1 with TRBJ2-3; 8 positions match TRBD1. Trimming at V came to 5 bases and at J to 1 base, leaving 2 bases not matched to a gene. This CDR3 is built from 13 residues. Germline V lookup: CDR1 SQVTM, CDR2 ANQGSEA.

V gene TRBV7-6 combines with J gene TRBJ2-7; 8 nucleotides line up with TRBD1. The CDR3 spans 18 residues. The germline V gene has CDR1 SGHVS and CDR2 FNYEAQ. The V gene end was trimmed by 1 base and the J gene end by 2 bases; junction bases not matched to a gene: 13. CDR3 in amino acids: CASSLGRQGAIEAYEQYF. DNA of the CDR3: TGTGCCAGCAGCTTAGGTCGGCAGGGGGCTATAGAAGCCTACGAGCAGTACTTC.

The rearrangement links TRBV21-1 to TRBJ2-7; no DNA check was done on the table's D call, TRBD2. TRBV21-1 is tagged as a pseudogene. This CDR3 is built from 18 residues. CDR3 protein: CASSKARVGEPLGYEQYF. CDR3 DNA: TGTGCCAGCAGCAAAGCGCGCGTTGGGGAGCCCCTCGGGTACGAGCAGTACTTC.

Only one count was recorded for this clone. Written as DNA, the CDR3 is TGTGCCAGTAGTATCTTGGGCAGGGGCCAGACCCAGTACTTC. This codes for CASSILGRGQTQYF. V gene TRBV19 combines with J gene TRBJ2-5, with a tentative D call TRBD1 (6 bases). CDR1 is LNHDA and CDR2 is SQIVND in the germline V gene (reference sequence). The CDR3 has 14 residues. With 3 bases removed from V and 6 bases from J, the gap between germline ends came to 14 bases.

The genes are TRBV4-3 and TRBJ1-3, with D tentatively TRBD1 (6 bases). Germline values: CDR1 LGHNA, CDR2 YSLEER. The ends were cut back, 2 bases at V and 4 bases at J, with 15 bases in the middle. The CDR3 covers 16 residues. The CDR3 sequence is CASSQRGVGGGNTIYF. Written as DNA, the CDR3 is TGCGCCAGCAGCCAAAGGGGAGTCGGGGGCGGAAACACCATATATTTT.

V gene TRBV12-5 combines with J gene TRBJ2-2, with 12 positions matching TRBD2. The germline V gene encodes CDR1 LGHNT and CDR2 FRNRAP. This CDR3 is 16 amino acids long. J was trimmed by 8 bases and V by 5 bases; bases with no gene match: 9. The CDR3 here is CASGPPTSGGLGELFF. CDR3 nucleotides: TGTGCTAGTGGTCCCCCGACTAGCGGGGGCCTGGGGGAGCTGTTTTTT.

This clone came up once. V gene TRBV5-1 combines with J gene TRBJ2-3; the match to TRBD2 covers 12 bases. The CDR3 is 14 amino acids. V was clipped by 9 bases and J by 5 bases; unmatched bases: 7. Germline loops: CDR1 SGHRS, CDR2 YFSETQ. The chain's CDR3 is CATQTSGGLDTQYF. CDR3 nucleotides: TGCGCCACGCAGACTAGCGGGGGTTTAGATACGCAGTATTTT. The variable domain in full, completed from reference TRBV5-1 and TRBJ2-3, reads KAGVTQTPRYLIKTRGQQVTLSCSPISGHRSVSWYQQTPGQGLQFLFEYFSETQRNKGNFPGRFSGRQFSNSRSEMNVSTLELGDSALYLCATQTSGGLDTQYFGPGTRLTVL.

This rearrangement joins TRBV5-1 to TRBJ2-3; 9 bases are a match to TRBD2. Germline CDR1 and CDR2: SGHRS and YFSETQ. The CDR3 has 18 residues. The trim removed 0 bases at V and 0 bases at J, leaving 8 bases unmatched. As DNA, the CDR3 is TGCGCCAGCAGCTTGGAGGGTAGCGGGGGACCTAGCACAGATACGCAGTATTTT. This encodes CASSLEGSGGPSTDTQYF.

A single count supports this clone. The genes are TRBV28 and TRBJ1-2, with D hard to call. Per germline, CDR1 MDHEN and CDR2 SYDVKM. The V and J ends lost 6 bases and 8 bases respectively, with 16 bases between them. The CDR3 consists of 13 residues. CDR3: CASSPGPRGGYTF. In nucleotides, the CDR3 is TGTGCCAGCAGCCCGGGCCCGCGGGGAGGCTACACCTTC.

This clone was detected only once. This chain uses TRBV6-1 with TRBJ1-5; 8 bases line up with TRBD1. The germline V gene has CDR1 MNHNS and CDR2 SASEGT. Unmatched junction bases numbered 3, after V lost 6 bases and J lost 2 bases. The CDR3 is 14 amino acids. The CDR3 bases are TGTGCCAGCAGGACAGGGGTGGGCAATCAGCCCCAGCATTTT. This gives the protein CASRTGVGNQPQHF.

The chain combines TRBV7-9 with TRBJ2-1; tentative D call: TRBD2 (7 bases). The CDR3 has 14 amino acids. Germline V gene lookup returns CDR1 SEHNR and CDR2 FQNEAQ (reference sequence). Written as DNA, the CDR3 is TGTGCTGGTGAATGGGGGGGGCCTTACAATGAGCAGTTCTTC. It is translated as CAGEWGGPYNEQFF.

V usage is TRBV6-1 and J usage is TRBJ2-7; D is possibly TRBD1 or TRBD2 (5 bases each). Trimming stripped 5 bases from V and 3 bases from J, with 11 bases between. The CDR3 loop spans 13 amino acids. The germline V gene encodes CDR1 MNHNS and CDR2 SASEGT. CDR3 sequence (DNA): TGTGCCAGCAGTTGGGACCCGGGCTACGAGCAGTACTTC. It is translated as CASSWDPGYEQYF.

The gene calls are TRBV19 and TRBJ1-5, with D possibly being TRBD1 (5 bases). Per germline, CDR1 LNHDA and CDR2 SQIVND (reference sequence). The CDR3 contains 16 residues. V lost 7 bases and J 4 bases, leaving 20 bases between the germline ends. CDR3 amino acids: CASTTTSWQGNQPQHF. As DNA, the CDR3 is TGTGCCAGTACCACTACCTCGTGGCAGGGAAATCAGCCCCAGCATTTT.

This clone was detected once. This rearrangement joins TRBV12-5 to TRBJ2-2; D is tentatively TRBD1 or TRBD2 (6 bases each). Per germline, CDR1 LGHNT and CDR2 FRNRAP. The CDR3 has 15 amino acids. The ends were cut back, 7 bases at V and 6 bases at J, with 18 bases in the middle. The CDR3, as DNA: TGTGCTAGTGTTCCTTGGTACGGGGGCGCCGGGGAGCTGTTTTTT. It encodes CASVPWYGGAGELFF.

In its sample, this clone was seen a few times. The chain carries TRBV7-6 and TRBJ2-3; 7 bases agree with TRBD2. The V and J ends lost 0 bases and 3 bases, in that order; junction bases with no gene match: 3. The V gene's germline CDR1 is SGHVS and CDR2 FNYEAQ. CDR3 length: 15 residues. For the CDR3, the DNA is TGTGCCAGCAGCTTAGCATCACTAGCGACAGATACGCAGTATTTT. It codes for CASSLASLATDTQYF.

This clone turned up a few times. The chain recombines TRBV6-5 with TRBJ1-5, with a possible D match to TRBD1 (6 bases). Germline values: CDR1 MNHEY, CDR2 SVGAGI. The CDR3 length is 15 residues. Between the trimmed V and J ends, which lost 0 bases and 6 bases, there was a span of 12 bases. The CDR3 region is CASSYSLGGGQPQHF. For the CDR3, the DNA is TGTGCCAGCAGTTACTCGCTCGGGGGCGGTCAGCCCCAGCATTTT.

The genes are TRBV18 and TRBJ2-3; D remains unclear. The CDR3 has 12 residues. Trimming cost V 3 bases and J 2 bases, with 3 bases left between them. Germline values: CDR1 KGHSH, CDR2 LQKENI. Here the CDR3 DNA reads TGTGCCAGCTCACCCATCACAGATACGCAGTATTTT. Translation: CASSPITDTQYF.

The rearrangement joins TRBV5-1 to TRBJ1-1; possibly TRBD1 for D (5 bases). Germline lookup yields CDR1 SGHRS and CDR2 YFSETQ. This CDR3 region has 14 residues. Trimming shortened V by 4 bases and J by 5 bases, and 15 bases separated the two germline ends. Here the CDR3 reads CASSPGGLGTEAFF. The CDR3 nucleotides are TGCGCCAGCAGCCCGGGGGGGTTGGGGACTGAAGCTTTCTTT.

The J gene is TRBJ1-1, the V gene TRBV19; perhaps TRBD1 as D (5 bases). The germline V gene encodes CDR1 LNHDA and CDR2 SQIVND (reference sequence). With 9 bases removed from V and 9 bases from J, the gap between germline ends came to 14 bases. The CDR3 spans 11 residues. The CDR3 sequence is CASFLGVQAFF. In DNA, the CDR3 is TGTGCCAGCTTTTTAGGGGTTCAAGCTTTCTTT.

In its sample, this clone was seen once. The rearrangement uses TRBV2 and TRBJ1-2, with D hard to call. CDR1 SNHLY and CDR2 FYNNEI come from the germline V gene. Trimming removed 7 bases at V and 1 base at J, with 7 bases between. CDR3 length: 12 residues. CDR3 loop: CASNAINYGYTF. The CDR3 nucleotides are TGTGCCAGCAATGCCATTAACTATGGCTACACCTTC.

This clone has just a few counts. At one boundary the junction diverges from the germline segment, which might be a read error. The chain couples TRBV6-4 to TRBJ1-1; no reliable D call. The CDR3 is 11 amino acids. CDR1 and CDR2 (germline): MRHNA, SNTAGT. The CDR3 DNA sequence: TGTGCCAGCAGTGACTCTGTGCAAACCGCCTTT. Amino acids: CASSDSVQTAF.

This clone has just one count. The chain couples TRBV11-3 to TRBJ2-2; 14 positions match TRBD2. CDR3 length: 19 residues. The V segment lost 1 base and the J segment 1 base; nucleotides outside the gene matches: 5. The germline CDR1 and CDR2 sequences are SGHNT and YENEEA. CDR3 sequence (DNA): TGTGCCAGCAGCTTAGTGTCCGGACTAGCGGGGGGGAACACCGGGGAGCTGTTTTTT. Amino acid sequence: CASSLVSGLAGGNTGELFF. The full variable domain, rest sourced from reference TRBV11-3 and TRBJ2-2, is EAGVVQSPRYKIIEKKQPVAFWCNPISGHNTLYWYLQNLGQGPELLIRYENEEAVDDSQLPKDRFSAERLKGVDSTLKIQPAELGDSAVYLCASSLVSGLAGGNTGELFFGEGSRLTVL.

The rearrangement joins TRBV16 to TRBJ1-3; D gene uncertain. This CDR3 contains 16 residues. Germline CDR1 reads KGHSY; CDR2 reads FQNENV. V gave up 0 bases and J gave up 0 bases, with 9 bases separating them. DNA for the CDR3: TGTGCCAGCAGCCAATCCGGTCCATTCTCTGGAAACACCATATATTTT. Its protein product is CASSQSGPFSGNTIYF.

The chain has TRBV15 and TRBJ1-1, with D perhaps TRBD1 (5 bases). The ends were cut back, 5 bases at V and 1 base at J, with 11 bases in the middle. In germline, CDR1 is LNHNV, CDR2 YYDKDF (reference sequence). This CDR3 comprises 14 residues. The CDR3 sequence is CATSGYDRNTEAFF. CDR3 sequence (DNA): TGTGCCACCAGCGGCTATGACAGGAACACTGAAGCTTTCTTT. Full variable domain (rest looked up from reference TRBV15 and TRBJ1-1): DAMVIQNPRYQVTQFGKPVTLSCSQTLNHNVMYWYQQKSSQAPKLLFHYYDKDFNNEADTPDNFQSRRPNTSFCFLDIRSPGLGDTAMYLCATSGYDRNTEAFFGQGTRLTVV.

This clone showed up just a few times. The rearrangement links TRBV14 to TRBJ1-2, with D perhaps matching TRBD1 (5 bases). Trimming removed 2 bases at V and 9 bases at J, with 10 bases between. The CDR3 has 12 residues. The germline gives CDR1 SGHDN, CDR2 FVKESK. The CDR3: CASSQRQTSYTF. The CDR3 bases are TGTGCCAGCAGCCAAAGACAGACAAGCTACACCTTC. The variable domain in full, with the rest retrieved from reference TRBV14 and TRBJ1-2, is EAGVTQFPSHSVIEKGQTVTLRCDPISGHDNLYWYRRVMGKEIKFLLHFVKESKQDESGMPNNRFLAERTGGTYSTLKVQPAELEDSGVYFCASSQRQTSYTFGSGTRLTVV.

The CDR3 DNA reads as TGCAGCGCCGCCGCTAGTCTTACCGGGGGAGCTTTCTTT. This translates into CSAAASLTGGAFF. The chain recombines TRBV29-1 with TRBJ1-1; perhaps TRBD1 as D (5 bases). CDR1 SQVTM and CDR2 ANQGSEA come from the germline V gene. Trimming cost V 7 bases and J 10 bases, with 22 bases left between them. This CDR3 region has 13 residues.